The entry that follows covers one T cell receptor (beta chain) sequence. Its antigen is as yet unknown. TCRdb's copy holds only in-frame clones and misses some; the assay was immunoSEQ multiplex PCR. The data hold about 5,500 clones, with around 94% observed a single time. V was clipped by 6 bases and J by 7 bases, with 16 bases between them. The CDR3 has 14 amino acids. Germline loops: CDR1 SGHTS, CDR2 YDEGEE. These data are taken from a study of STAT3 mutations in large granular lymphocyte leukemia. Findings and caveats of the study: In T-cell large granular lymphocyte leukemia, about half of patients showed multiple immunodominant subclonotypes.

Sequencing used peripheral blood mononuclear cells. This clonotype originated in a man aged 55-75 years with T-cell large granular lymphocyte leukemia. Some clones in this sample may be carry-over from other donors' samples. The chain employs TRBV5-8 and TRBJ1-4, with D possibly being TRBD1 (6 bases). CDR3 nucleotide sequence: TGTGCCAGCAAGCCGGGGGCGGTAGTTGAAAAACTGTTTTTT. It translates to CASKPGAVVEKLFF.